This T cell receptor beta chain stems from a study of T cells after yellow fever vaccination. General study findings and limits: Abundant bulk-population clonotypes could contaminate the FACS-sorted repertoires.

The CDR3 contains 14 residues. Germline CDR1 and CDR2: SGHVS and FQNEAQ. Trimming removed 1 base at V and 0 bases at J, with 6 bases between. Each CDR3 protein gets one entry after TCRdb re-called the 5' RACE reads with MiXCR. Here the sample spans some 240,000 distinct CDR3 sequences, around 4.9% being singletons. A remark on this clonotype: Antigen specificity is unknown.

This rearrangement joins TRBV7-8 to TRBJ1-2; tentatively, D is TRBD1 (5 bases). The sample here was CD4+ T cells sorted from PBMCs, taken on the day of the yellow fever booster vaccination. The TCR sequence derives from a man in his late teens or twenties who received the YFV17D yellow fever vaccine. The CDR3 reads CASSLDRTNYGYTF. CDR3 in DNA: TGTGCCAGCAGCTTAGACAGGACTAACTATGGCTACACCTTC.